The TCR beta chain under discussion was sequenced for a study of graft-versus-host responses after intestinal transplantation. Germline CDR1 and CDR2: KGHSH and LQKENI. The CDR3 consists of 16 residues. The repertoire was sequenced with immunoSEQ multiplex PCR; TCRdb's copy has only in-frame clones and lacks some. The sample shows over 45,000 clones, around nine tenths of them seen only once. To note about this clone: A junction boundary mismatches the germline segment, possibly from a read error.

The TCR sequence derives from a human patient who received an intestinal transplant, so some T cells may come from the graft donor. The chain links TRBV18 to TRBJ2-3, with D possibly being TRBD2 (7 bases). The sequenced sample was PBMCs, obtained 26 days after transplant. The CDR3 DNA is TGTGCCAGCCCACCCCTGGGGAGGGGGGGCACAGATACGCAGTATTTT. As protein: CASPPLGRGGTDTQYF.